This is a list of T cell receptor beta chains from one sample in a study of post-analysis software for immune sequencing data. TCRdb re-called the PCR reads through MiXCR, storing one row per CDR3 protein. The table has 750,000 to 950,000 distinct CDR3 sequences, under 70% seen once. The source material was blood. The receptors shown here come from a girl aged 5-17 years with multiple sclerosis. Each CDR3 is given with its conserved first and last residue. D genes are given only for firm matches. Some rows mark clone size as missing; the rest say once, few, many or name a class of expanded clone.

TRBJ2-7 | 14 | NA | TRBV20-1 | TRBD1 | TGCAGTGTTTATTCGGGGACAGGGTCCTACGAGCAGTACTTC | CSVYSGTGSYEQYF
TRBJ1-1 | 15 | few | TRBV9 | NA | TGTGCCAGCAGCATTAGACCGGGGGAGGGAACTGAAGCTTTCTTT | CASSIRPGEGTEAFF
TRBJ1-2 | 13 | NA | TRBV25-1 | NA | TGTACCACCTCCGAGGGGGGACCCTATGGCTACACCTTC | CTTSEGGPYGYTF
TRBJ2-7 | 14 | NA | TRBV29-1 | TRBD1 | TGCAGCGTGCCAGGGGGCCCCTACCTCTACGAGCAGTACTTC | CSVPGGPYLYEQYF
TRBJ2-1 | 14 | NA | TRBV20-1 | TRBD2 | TGCAGTGCTTCTCTGGCGGGAGGGCCCAATGAGCAGTTCTTC | CSASLAGGPNEQFF
TRBJ1-2 | 18 | few | TRBV6-5 | TRBD1 | TGTGCCAGCAGTTACTCCCGACAGGGGACCCCCCTCTCCTATGGCTACACCTTC | CASSYSRQGTPLSYGYTF
TRBJ2-7 | 13 | few | TRBV20-1 | NA | TGCAGTGCCATACAGGGAAAAATCTACGAGCAGTACTTC | CSAIQGKIYEQYF
TRBJ1-5 | 12 | NA | TRBV20-1 | NA | TGCAGTGCTACTGTCGGCAATCAGCCCCAGCATTTT | CSATVGNQPQHF
TRBJ2-1 | 15 | NA | TRBV5-1 | TRBD2 | TGCGCCAGCCGGTCCCTAGCGGAAACCTACAATGAGCAGTTCTTC | CASRSLAETYNEQFF
TRBJ2-5 | 15 | NA | TRBV7-2 | NA | TGTGCCAGCAGCTTAGATGGGGACCCAATAAAGACCCAGTACTTC | CASSLDGDPIKTQYF
TRBJ2-1 | 15 | NA | TRBV3-1 | TRBD2 | TGTGCCAGCAGCCAACCACTAGCGGTAGTAAATGAGCAGTTCTTC | CASSQPLAVVNEQFF
TRBJ2-7 | 15 | NA | TRBV27 | TRBD2 | TGTGCCAGCAGTTTGACACTAGCGGGAGCCTACGAGCAGTACTTC | CASSLTLAGAYEQYF
TRBJ2-7 | 16 | few | TRBV12-3/TRBV12-4 | NA | TGTGCCAGCACCACGGGGGGGACAGCCCTTCCCTACGAGCAGTACTTC | CASTTGGTALPYEQYF
TRBJ2-2 | 15 | NA | TRBV5-1 | TRBD1 | TGCGCCAGCAGCGTAGGGACAGGATTGACCGGGGAGCTGTTTTTT | CASSVGTGLTGELFF
TRBJ1-5 | 14 | NA | TRBV12-3/TRBV12-4 | NA | TGTGCCAGCAGTTCGTACGACGGGAATCAGCCCCAGCATTTT | CASSSYDGNQPQHF
TRBJ2-6 | 16 | NA | TRBV10-2 | TRBD2 | TGCGCCAGCAGTCAAGCGGGGACCTCTGGGGCCAACGTCCTGACTTTC | CASSQAGTSGANVLTF
TRBJ2-5 | 17 | few | TRBV20-1 | TRBD2 | TGCAGTGCTAGAGATTTAACTAGCGGGGACCACCAAGAGACCCAGTACTTC | CSARDLTSGDHQETQYF
TRBJ2-7 | 15 | NA | TRBV7-3 | NA | TGTGCCAGCAGCCCGGGGGCAGGCCACCTCTACGAGCAGTACTTC | CASSPGAGHLYEQYF
TRBJ2-1 | 14 | NA | TRBV5-1 | NA | TGCGCCAGCAGCTTGTTCTCCGGGTTGGCTGAGCAGTTCTTC | CASSLFSGLAEQFF
TRBJ2-4 | 15 | NA | TRBV12-3/TRBV12-4 | NA | TGTGCCAGCAGTTTTGACGGCCTAGCCAAAAACATTCAGTACTTC | CASSFDGLAKNIQYF
TRBJ2-3 | 16 | once | TRBV5-1 | NA | TGCGCCAGCAGCAACGCCCCCGCCCAGGGAGGAGATACGCAGTATTTT | CASSNAPAQGGDTQYF
TRBJ2-7 | 17 | NA | TRBV5-1 | NA | TGCGCCAGCAGCTTACCCGGGAGCAACGCAGAACTCTACGAGCAGTACTTC | CASSLPGSNAELYEQYF
TRBJ2-5 | 13 | NA | TRBV25-1 | NA | TGTGCCAGCAGTGAATCAACAGTCGGGGCCCAGTACTTC | CASSESTVGAQYF